This TCR beta chain comes out of a study of blood T cell repertoires in COVID-19 (dated by TCRdb to the early 2020s). About the study as a whole: Samples covering the acute and convalescent phases of COVID-19 were provided by collaborators in the United States, Italy and Spain. The repertoires were released in a freely available public database meant as a resource for research on the immune response to SARS-CoV-2. A de-identified subject ID, COVID-19 status, age in years and sex were almost always included in the sample metadata. HLA class I and class II types, where available, came from metadata supplied by the sample provider rather than from assay-based typing. Samples came from the ongoing ImmuneRACE study (first 160 participants) plus 1,254 subjects from 6 global collaborators. The material from the prospective study consisted of cDNA or gDNA derived from T cells, B-cell-depleted T cells, or PBMCs. Deeply sampled blood TCRbeta repertoires from subjects exposed to, actively infected with, or recovered from COVID-19 were included in the dataset.

Collaborating institutions collected whole blood in K2EDTA tubes following their own protocols. For TCRbeta analysis, collaborators shipped samples in one of three forms: frozen whole blood, isolated PBMCs, or DNA extracted from either of those sample types. Findings and caveats that apply to the study as a whole: The quantity of clinical and demographic metadata differed by source and by participant and was supplied without curation.

The immunoSEQ Assay, a bias-controlled multiplex PCR, was used to amplify TCRbeta CDR3 regions from genomic DNA. As for how the authors treated the data: The number of nucleated cells in each sample was estimated by amplification of reference gene primers within the assay. To quantify the absolute abundance of each unique TCRbeta CDR3 rearrangement, sequence reads were collapsed and filtered. For each sample, productive Simpson clonality was calculated as the square root of Simpson's diversity index over productive rearrangements. Imported from immuneACCESS, the table was reduced by TCRdb to in-frame sequences with V and J called. These copies leave out some clones; in studies compared against another copy, an unresolved V gene accounts for under half, and the cause of the remainder is not known. That table furnishes V, J and clone size, whereas the DNA furnished D and trimming. Across this sample there are about 160,000 clones, with around 85% seen only once. The ten largest clones capture less than 3.5% of the sample.

In regard to this clone: The clone's antigen remains unknown. Base qualities are not at hand, and no much larger clone is one base apart.

Sample: peripheral blood. This TCR was recovered from a human donor with acute or convalescent COVID-19. The donor label of this sample is uncertain.

For the CDR3, the sequence is CASSSLGGSGPDTQYF. The bases read TGTGCCAGCAGCTCGTTGGGGGGATCGGGCCCAGATACGCAGTATTTT. The V and J segments used are TRBV7-9 and TRBJ2-3, with a weak D call of TRBD2 (6 bases match). The CDR3 numbers 16 residues from cysteine through phenylalanine. The sequence is cut down to CDR3 DNA, 48 bases in frame from base 1. Taken from the germline V gene (reference sequence), the CDR1 and CDR2 loops are SEHNR and FQNEAQ. At the junction V is shortened by 4 bases and J by 4 bases, with 18 bases in between.